The rows below give T cell receptor beta chains drawn from one sample of a study of technical replicates of blood from several donors. The repertoire was sequenced with immunoSEQ multiplex PCR; TCRdb's copy has only in-frame clones and lacks some. Of more than 65,000 clones in the sample, 96% were seen once. The sequenced material came from T cells isolated from PBMCs. The receptors were sampled from a human donor in good health. The CDR3 runs from the conserved cysteine through the conserved F or W. Each record gives: clone size, V gene, J gene, D gene, CDR3 DNA, CDR3 protein. D genes are given only for firm matches. The listing skips clone size in some rows; elsewhere it reads once, few, many or a size class.

-	TRBV5-1	TRBJ2-7	TRBD1	TGCGCCAGCAGCCCCGGGACAGGGGGCTACGAGCAGTACTTC	CASSPGTGGYEQYF
-	TRBV21-1	TRBJ1-2	-	TGTGCCAGCAGCAAAGGGAAGGACAGGGACTATGGCTACACCTTC	CASSKGKDRDYGYTF
-	TRBV27	TRBJ2-5	-	TGTGCCAGCAGTTTTTCGTCCCAAGAGACCCAGTACTTC	CASSFSSQETQYF
once	TRBV10-3	TRBJ2-5	-	TGTGCCATCAGTGAGTCTCCCGGGGAAGAGACCCAGTACTTC	CAISESPGEETQYF
-	TRBV6-5	TRBJ1-1	TRBD1	TGTGCCAGCAGCCCCTCACAGGGGATAAGGGAAGCTTTCTTT	CASSPSQGIREAFF
-	TRBV5-4	TRBJ2-7	-	TGTGCCAGCAGCTTAAGGGGTGGGCTCTACGAGCAGTACTTC	CASSLRGGLYEQYF
-	TRBV5-1	TRBJ2-3	TRBD2	TGCGCCAGCAGCTTGGCAGCGGGAGAGCCGCAGTATTTT	CASSLAAGEPQYF
-	TRBV30	TRBJ2-4	TRBD1	TGTGCCTGGAGTCCACCTATGGGACAGGGTAAAAACATTCAGTACTTC	CAWSPPMGQGKNIQYF
-	TRBV4-3	TRBJ2-3	TRBD2	TGCGCCAGCAGCCTAGGGACTAGGATCCGTAATACGCAGTATTTT	CASSLGTRIRNTQYF
-	TRBV9	TRBJ1-2	-	TGTGCCAGCAGCCCGTACTGGACAGTTGGGGATGGCTACACCTTC	CASSPYWTVGDGYTF
-	TRBV4-3	TRBJ2-3	-	TGCGCCAGCAGCCCTAGCTTCTCAGATACGCAGTATTTT	CASSPSFSDTQYF
-	TRBV5-1	TRBJ1-3	TRBD1	TGCGCCAGCAGCCCGGACAGGGGGAGAAACACCATATATTTT	CASSPDRGRNTIYF
-	TRBV28	TRBJ2-4	TRBD1	TGTGCCAGCAGAGGGCCGGGACAGGGAAACATTCAGTACTTC	CASRGPGQGNIQYF
-	TRBV27	TRBJ1-3	-	TGTGCCAGCGGCCTGTCCTCTGGAAACACCATATATTTT	CASGLSSGNTIYF
-	TRBV9	TRBJ1-2	-	TGTGCCAGCAGCGTAGATCGGACTCACTACACCTTC	CASSVDRTHYTF
once	TRBV19	TRBJ1-2	TRBD1	TGTGCCAGTGCCTCAGGGGGATTGGACTATGGCTACACCTTC	CASASGGLDYGYTF
-	TRBV6-5	TRBJ1-5	TRBD1	TGTGCCAGCAGTTACTCAACGACAGGGCACCAGCCCCAGCATTTT	CASSYSTTGHQPQHF
-	TRBV4-2	TRBJ2-7	TRBD1	TGTGCCAGCAGCCTGGGACAGGGGTCCTACGAGCAGTACTTC	CASSLGQGSYEQYF
-	TRBV5-1	TRBJ2-7	TRBD2	TGCGCCAGCAGCTGGGCCCCCGGGACTAGCGGGCCCTCCTACGAGCAGTACTTC	CASSWAPGTSGPSYEQYF
-	TRBV2	TRBJ2-7	-	TGTGCCAGCACTCCTTTCTACGAGCAGTACTTC	CASTPFYEQYF
-	TRBV2	TRBJ2-3	TRBD1	TGTGCCAGCAGTGAATTTATAACAGGGGCCACAGATACGCAGTATTTT	CASSEFITGATDTQYF
-	TRBV5-1	TRBJ2-2	TRBD2	TGCGCCAGCAGCTTGCAGCGGGAGGGAATCGGGGAGCTGTTTTTT	CASSLQREGIGELFF
-	TRBV27	TRBJ2-7	TRBD2	TGTGCCAGCAGTTTAGCGGGAGCCTACGAGCAGTACTTC	CASSLAGAYEQYF
-	TRBV29-1	TRBJ1-1	TRBD1	TGCAGCGTTGAACAGGGGGGTTCGACTGAAGCTTTCTTT	CSVEQGGSTEAFF
-	TRBV5-1	TRBJ1-2	TRBD1	TGCGCCAGCAGCCCGCTAGAGACAGGGTCTAATGGCTACACCTTC	CASSPLETGSNGYTF
-	TRBV7-2	TRBJ2-7	-	TGTGCCAGCAGCTTTACATCCTACGAGCAGTACTTC	CASSFTSYEQYF
once	TRBV6-6	TRBJ2-3	TRBD2	TGTGCCAGCACCACCCGAGCGGGAGGCTCGAATTTT	CASTTRAGGSNF
-	TRBV18	TRBJ1-1	TRBD1	TGTGCCAGCTCACCAGGACAGGGTAACACTGAAGCTTTCTTT	CASSPGQGNTEAFF
-	TRBV28	TRBJ1-4	-	TGTGCCAGCAGTTTTTCGGGGGAGTGGGGTGAAAAACTGTTTTTT	CASSFSGEWGEKLFF
-	TRBV7-2	TRBJ2-1	-	TGTGCCAGCAGCTTAGACCCGGGAGTACTGTACAATGAGCAGTTCTTC	CASSLDPGVLYNEQFF
-	TRBV4-2	TRBJ2-7	-	TGTGCCAGCAGCCAAACCCCGAGCAGGTACTCCTACGAGCAGTACTTC	CASSQTPSRYSYEQYF
-	TRBV11-3	TRBJ2-3	-	TGTGCCAGCGTCCTTACGGCGGCAGATACGCAGTATTTT	CASVLTAADTQYF
-	TRBV7-2	TRBJ2-3	TRBD2	TGTGCCAGCAGCTTAGCGGGAGGGCCGGGCACAGATACGCAGTATTTT	CASSLAGGPGTDTQYF
few	TRBV20-1	TRBJ1-1	-	TGCAGTGTTCGGGGGAACACTGAAGCTTTCTTT	CSVRGNTEAFF
once	TRBV7-8	TRBJ2-2	-	TGTGCCAGCAGCTTAGTGTTTTATAGCGGGAACACCGGGGAGCTGTTTTTT	CASSLVFYSGNTGELFF
-	TRBV15	TRBJ1-1	-	TGTGCCACCAGTCCCCGAGGGGGATCAAACACTGAAGCTTTCTTT	CATSPRGGSNTEAFF
-	TRBV19	TRBJ1-4	TRBD1	TGTGCCAGTACGGTGGGACAGGGAATTGAAAAACTGTTTTTT	CASTVGQGIEKLFF
-	TRBV6-4	TRBJ2-7	TRBD2	TGTGCCAGCAGTGACGACAGGACTAGCGGGAACTACGAGCAGTACTTC	CASSDDRTSGNYEQYF
-	TRBV6-1	TRBJ2-3	-	TGTGCCAGCAGTGAACAGTGGGAGGTCACAGATACGCAGTATTTT	CASSEQWEVTDTQYF
-	TRBV9	TRBJ2-7	TRBD2	TGTGCCTCCTCAGCGGGAGTAGGGTACGAGCAGTACTTC	CASSAGVGYEQYF
-	TRBV11-3	TRBJ2-1	-	TGTGCCAGCAGCTCCTTCTCGGTGATCTCCTACAATGAGCAGTTCTTC	CASSSFSVISYNEQFF
-	TRBV6-1	TRBJ1-5	-	TGTGCCACCCACCTGTACACAGTTAATCAGCCCCAGCATTTT	CATHLYTVNQPQHF
once	TRBV12-1	TRBJ2-7	-	TGTGCCAGCAGCAGAACTCCAGGGGGCAACTCCTACGAGCAGTACTTC	CASSRTPGGNSYEQYF
-	TRBV29-1	TRBJ2-2	TRBD2	TGCAGCGTTGAGGGCTGGACTAGCGGGACCGGGGAGCTGTTTTTT	CSVEGWTSGTGELFF
once	TRBV27	TRBJ2-2	TRBD1	TGTGCCAGCAGTTCAGGGGGCGTTAACGGGGAGCTGTTTTTT	CASSSGGVNGELFF
-	TRBV27	TRBJ2-6	-	TGTGCCAGCACTTACTCTGGGGCCAACGTCCTGACTTTC	CASTYSGANVLTF
-	TRBV28	TRBJ1-4	-	TGTGCCAGCTGCTTTGCAGAGGGTAATGAAAAACTGTTTTTT	CASCFAEGNEKLFF
-	TRBV7-2	TRBJ1-4	TRBD1	TGTGCCAGCAGCTCTCGGCCGGGACAGGGGACGACTAATGAAAAACTGTTTTTT	CASSSRPGQGTTNEKLFF